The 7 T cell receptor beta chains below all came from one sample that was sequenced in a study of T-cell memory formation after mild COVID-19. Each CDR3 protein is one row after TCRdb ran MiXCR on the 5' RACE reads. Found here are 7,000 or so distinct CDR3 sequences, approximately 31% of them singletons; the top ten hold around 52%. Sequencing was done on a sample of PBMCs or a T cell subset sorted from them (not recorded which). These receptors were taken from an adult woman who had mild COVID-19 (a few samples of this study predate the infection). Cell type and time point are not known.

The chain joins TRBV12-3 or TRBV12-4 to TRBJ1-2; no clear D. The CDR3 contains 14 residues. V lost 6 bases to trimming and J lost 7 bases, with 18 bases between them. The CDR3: CASSLALGGPGYTF. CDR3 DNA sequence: TGTGCCAGCAGCCTAGCCTTGGGCGGGCCTGGCTACACCTTC.

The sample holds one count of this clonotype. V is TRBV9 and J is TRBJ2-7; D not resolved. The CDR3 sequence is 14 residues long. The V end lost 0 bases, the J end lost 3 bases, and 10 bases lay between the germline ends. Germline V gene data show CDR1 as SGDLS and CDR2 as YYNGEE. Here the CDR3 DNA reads TGTGCCAGCAGCGTAGGGGATAGGTTCTACGAGCAGTACTTC. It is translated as CASSVGDRFYEQYF. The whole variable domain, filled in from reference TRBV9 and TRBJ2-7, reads DSGVTQTPKHLITATGQRVTLRCSPRSGDLSVYWYQQSLDQGLQFLIQYYNGEERAKGNILERFSAQQFPDLHSELNLSSLELGDSALYFCASSVGDRFYEQYFGPGTRLTVT.

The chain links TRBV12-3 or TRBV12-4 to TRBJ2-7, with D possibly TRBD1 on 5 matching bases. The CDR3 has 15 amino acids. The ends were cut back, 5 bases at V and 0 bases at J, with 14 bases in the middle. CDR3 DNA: TGTGCCAGCAGTGCTGGGGCGGTGCTCTCCTACGAGCAGTACTTC. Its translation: CASSAGAVLSYEQYF.

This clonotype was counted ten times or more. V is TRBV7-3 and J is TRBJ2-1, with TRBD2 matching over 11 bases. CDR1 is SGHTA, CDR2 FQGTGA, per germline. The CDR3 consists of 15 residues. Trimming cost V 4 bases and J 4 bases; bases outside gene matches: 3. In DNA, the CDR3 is TGTGCCAGCAGCTCGGGGACTAGCGGATACAATGAGCAGTTCTTC. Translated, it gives CASSSGTSGYNEQFF.

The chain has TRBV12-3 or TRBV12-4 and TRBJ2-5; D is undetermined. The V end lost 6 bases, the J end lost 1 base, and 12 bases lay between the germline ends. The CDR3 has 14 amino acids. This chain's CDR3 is CASSPFAAQETQYF. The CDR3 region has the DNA TGTGCCAGCAGCCCTTTTGCGGCCCAAGAGACCCAGTACTTC.

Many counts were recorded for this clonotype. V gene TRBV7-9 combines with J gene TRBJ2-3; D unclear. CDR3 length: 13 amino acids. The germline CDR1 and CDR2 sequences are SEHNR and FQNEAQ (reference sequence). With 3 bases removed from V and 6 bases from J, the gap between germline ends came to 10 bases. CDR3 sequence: CASSFLAPDTQYF. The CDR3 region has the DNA TGTGCCAGCAGCTTCTTGGCCCCCGATACGCAGTATTTT.

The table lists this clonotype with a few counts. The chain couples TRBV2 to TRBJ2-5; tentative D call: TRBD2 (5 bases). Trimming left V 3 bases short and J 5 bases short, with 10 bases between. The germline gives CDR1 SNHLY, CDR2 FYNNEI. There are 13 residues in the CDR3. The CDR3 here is CASSESPGETQYF. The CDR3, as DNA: TGTGCCAGCAGTGAGAGTCCGGGGGAGACCCAGTACTTC.